This T cell receptor beta chain was sequenced for a study of blood T cell repertoires in COVID-19. Across the study: From T cells, B-cell-depleted T cells, or PBMCs came the material, which was cDNA or gDNA.

Sequenced by immunoSEQ multiplex PCR; TCRdb stores in-frame clones only, minus some. The sample records some 320,000 clones, 75% to 85% being singletons. V was shortened by 5 bases and J by 2 bases, with 23 bases between the two germline ends. Per the germline V gene, CDR1 is SGHTA and CDR2 is FQGTGA. CDR3 length: 18 residues. Sequencing used peripheral blood. The sequence came from a human donor in a cohort sampled during active COVID-19. This chain connects TRBV7-3 to TRBJ2-3; maybe TRBD1 (6 bases). CDR3 DNA: TGTGCCAGCAGCCCAAACCCTAGCCTTTGGACAGACACAGATACGCAGTATTTT. Translating gives CASSPNPSLWTDTDTQYF.